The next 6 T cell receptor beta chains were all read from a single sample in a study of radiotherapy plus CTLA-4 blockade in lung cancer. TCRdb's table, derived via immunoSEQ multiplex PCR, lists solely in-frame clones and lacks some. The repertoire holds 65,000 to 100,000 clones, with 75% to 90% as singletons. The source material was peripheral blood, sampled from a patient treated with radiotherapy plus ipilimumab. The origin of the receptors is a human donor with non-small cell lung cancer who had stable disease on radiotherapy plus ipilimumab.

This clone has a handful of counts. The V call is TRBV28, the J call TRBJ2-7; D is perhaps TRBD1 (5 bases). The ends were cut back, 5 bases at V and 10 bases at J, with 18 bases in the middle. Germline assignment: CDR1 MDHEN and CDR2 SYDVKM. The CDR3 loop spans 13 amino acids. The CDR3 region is CASSPRTQDQQYF. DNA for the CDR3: TGTGCCAGCAGTCCCCGGACACAAGACCAACAGTACTTC.

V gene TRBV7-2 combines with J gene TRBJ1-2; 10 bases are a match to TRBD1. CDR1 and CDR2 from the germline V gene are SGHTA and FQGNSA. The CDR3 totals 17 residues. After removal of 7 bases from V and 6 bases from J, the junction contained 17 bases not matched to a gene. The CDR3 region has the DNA TGTGCCAGCACCGGGAACACCGCAACGGACAGGGGGAATGGCTACACCTTC. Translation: CASTGNTATDRGNGYTF.

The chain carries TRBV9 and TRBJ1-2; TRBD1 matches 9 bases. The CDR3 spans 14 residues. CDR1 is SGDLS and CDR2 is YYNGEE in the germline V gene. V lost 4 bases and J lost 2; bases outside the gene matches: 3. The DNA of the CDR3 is TGTGCCAGCAGCCCAGGGACAGGGAACTATGGCTACACCTTC. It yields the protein CASSPGTGNYGYTF.

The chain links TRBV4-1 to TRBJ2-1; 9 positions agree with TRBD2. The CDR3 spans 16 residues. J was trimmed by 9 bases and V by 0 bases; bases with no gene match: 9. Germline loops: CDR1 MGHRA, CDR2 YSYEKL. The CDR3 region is CASSQEEREVVPEQFF. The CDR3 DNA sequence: TGCGCCAGCAGCCAAGAGGAGCGGGAGGTGGTGCCTGAGCAGTTCTTC.

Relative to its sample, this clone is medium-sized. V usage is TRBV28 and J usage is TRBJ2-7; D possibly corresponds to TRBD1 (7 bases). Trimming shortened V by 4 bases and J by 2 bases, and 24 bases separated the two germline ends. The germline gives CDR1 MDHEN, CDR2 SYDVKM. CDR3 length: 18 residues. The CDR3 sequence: CASSSDREANSRTYEQYF. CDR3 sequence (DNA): TGTGCCAGCAGTTCCGACAGGGAGGCCAACTCGCGGACCTACGAGCAGTACTTC.

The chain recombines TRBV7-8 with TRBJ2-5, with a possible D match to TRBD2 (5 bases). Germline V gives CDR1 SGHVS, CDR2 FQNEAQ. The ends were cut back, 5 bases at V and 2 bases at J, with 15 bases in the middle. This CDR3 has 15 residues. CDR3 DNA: TGTGCCAGCAGCCCCTTTGGGGAGATTCAAGAGACCCAGTACTTC. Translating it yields CASSPFGEIQETQYF.